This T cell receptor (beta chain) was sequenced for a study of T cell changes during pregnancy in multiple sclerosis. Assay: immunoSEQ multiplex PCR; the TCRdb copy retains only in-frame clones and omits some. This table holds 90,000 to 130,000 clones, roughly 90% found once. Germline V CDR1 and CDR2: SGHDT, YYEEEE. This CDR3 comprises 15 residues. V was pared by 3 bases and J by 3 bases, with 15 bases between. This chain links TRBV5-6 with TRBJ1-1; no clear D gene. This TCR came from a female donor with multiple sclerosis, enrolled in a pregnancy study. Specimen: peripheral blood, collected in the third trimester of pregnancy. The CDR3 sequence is CASSSSAGSDTEAFF. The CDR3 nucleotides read TGTGCCAGCAGCTCCTCCGCGGGATCCGACACTGAAGCTTTCTTT.